This T cell receptor (beta chain) was sequenced in a study of blood T cell repertoires in COVID-19. Study summary: Whether acute or convalescent, the COVID-19 samples came from the United States, Italy and Spain.

Unmatched junction bases numbered 5, after V lost 5 bases and J lost 6 bases. Germline CDR1 ENHRY, CDR2 SYGVKD. The CDR3 has 14 amino acids. As originally analysed: Reference gene primers were amplified, and this amplification served to estimate nucleated cell counts. Generated by immunoSEQ multiplex PCR, the TCRdb table keeps only in-frame clones and is missing some. From that table come the V and J calls and clone size; the DNA was used to work out D and trimming. The repertoire includes about 140,000 clones, roughly 80% of them detected once, and roughly 15% sits in the top ten. V is TRBV10-3 and J is TRBJ1-5; 9 bases fit TRBD1. The sequenced sample consisted of peripheral blood. This TCR was recovered from a man aged 45-65 years with acute or convalescent COVID-19. DNA of the CDR3: TGTGCCATCAGTCCGGGACAGGGTATTCAGCCCCAGCATTTT. Translated: CAISPGQGIQPQHF.